Below, 20 T cell receptor beta chains from the same sample are listed, as sequenced in a study of blood T cell repertoires in COVID-19. Using immunoSEQ multiplex PCR, the repertoire was profiled, and TCRdb retains in-frame clones only, with some absent. This sample carries approximately 100,000 clones, more than 75% of them seen once, and the ten largest clones take roughly 29%. Material for sequencing was peripheral blood. The source of these receptors is a man in his sixties with acute or convalescent COVID-19.

This chain joins TRBV11-3 and TRBJ2-1, with 9 bases identical to TRBD2. Looked up from germline, CDR1 is SGHNT and CDR2 is YENEEA. V lost 4 bases to trimming and J lost 6 bases; unmatched junction nucleotides: 7. The CDR3 length is 15 residues. The CDR3 loop reads CASSSRGTSPNEQFF. The CDR3 region has the DNA TGTGCCAGCAGCTCTCGGGGGACTAGCCCCAATGAGCAGTTCTTC. Drawing the rest from reference TRBV11-3 and TRBJ2-1, the complete variable domain is EAGVVQSPRYKIIEKKQPVAFWCNPISGHNTLYWYLQNLGQGPELLIRYENEEAVDDSQLPKDRFSAERLKGVDSTLKIQPAELGDSAVYLCASSSRGTSPNEQFFGPGTRLTVL.

This chain connects TRBV4-1 to TRBJ2-4; 7 positions match TRBD2. Germline CDR1 MGHRA, CDR2 YSYEKL. V shed 4 bases, J shed 7 bases, and the junction held 10 bases outside the gene matches. CDR3 length equals 15 residues. CDR3: CASSPLNQRDNIQYF. Written as DNA, the CDR3 is TGCGCCAGCAGCCCGCTCAACCAGCGGGACAACATTCAGTACTTC.

V gene TRBV3-1 (or the pseudogene TRBV3-2) combines with J gene TRBJ2-5, with D unresolved. Deletions cut 1 base from V and 2 bases from J, with 5 bases between. The CDR3 runs to 13 residues. The germline CDR1 and CDR2 sequences are LGHDT and YNNKEL (reference sequence). This CDR3 reads CASSQALQETQYF. DNA for the CDR3: TGTGCCAGCAGCCAAGCCCTGCAAGAGACCCAGTACTTC.

This chain joins TRBV5-1 and TRBJ2-5; D is unresolved. This CDR3 has 13 amino acids. Germline lookup yields CDR1 SGHRS and CDR2 YFSETQ. Trimming cost V 1 base and J 5 bases, with 9 bases left between them. In nucleotides, the CDR3 is TGCGCCAGCAGCTTGTTTGCGCGGGAGACCCAGTACTTC. This sequence encodes CASSLFARETQYF.

This rearrangement joins TRBV19 to TRBJ2-7, with D perhaps matching TRBD1 (5 bases). CDR1 LNHDA and CDR2 SQIVND come from the germline V gene (reference sequence). The CDR3 has 13 amino acids. The ends were cut back, 6 bases at V and 1 base at J, with 10 bases in the middle. The CDR3 DNA reads as TGTGCCAGTAGCCTACAGGTGTCCTACGAGCAGTACTTC. As protein: CASSLQVSYEQYF.

J is TRBJ1-3 and V is TRBV19; D not certain. There are 11 residues in the CDR3. Germline V lookup: CDR1 LNHDA, CDR2 SQIVND (reference sequence). Deletions cut 11 bases from V and 4 bases from J, with 9 bases between. The CDR3 DNA follows: TGTGCCGTAGCGGTAGGAAACACCATATATTTT. Encoded protein: CAVAVGNTIYF.

The table lists this clone with a few counts. The chain uses TRBV10-3 and TRBJ1-1; D is unclear. Germline loops: CDR1 ENHRY, CDR2 SYGVKD. CDR3 length equals 14 residues. The ends were cut back, 2 bases at V and 1 base at J, with 8 bases in the middle. The CDR3 DNA reads as TGTGCCATCAGTGAGCCCCTTAAGAACACTGAAGCTTTCTTT. Encoded protein: CAISEPLKNTEAFF.

This chain joins TRBV29-1 and TRBJ2-6; 9 bases are a match to TRBD1. Germline V gene sequence: CDR1 SQVTM, CDR2 ANQGSEA. The CDR3 length is 17 residues. V shed 3 bases and J 3 bases; nucleotides not matched to a gene: 9. CDR3 DNA: TGCAGCGTTGAGGACAGGGGCCGCCAGGGTGGGGCCAACGTCCTGACTTTC. Protein: CSVEDRGRQGGANVLTF.

This clone was seen a single time. The chain has TRBV5-1 and TRBJ2-7; 10 positions agree with TRBD1. The CDR3 is 14 residues long. Germline V gives CDR1 SGHRS, CDR2 YFSETQ. V dropped 5 bases and J dropped 0; count of bases not matched to a gene: 2. The CDR3 reads CASRGQGSSYEQYF. CDR3 nucleotide sequence: TGCGCCAGCAGGGGACAGGGGTCCTCCTACGAGCAGTACTTC.

The rearrangement uses TRBV5-4 and TRBJ2-1; 8 nucleotides match TRBD1. V shed 1 base, J shed 9 bases, and the junction held 12 bases outside the gene matches. Germline V gives CDR1 SGHNT, CDR2 YYREEE (reference sequence). This CDR3 has 16 amino acids. The CDR3 sequence: CASSLWVGQVSSEQFF. The CDR3 nucleotides read TGTGCCAGCAGCTTGTGGGTGGGACAGGTCTCAAGTGAGCAGTTCTTC.

The chain carries TRBV11-3 and TRBJ2-1; 9 nucleotides align to TRBD2. Germline lookup yields CDR1 SGHNT and CDR2 YENEEA. V dropped 5 bases and J dropped 0; count of bases not matched to a gene: 17. The CDR3 runs to 20 residues. CDR3 DNA sequence: TGTGCCAGCAGCCCCGGAGGTCTAGCGGGATCCCCCAGCTCCTACAATGAGCAGTTCTTC. Its translation is CASSPGGLAGSPSSYNEQFF.

J is TRBJ2-7 and V is TRBV12-3 or TRBV12-4; a weak D match, TRBD1 (6 bases). V lost 5 bases to trimming and J lost 2 bases, with 7 bases between them. This CDR3 is 12 amino acids long. The CDR3 nucleotides read TGTGCCAGCAGTGAGGGGGCCTACGAGCAGTACTTC. Residues: CASSEGAYEQYF.

The V call is TRBV4-2, the J call TRBJ2-2, with D unclear. Germline assignment: CDR1 LGHNA and CDR2 YNFKEQ. V was shortened by 4 bases and J by 0 bases, with 6 bases between the two germline ends. The CDR3 consists of 14 residues. CDR3 in amino acids: CASSPTANTGELFF. In DNA form, the CDR3 reads TGTGCCAGCAGCCCAACAGCGAACACCGGGGAGCTGTTTTTT.

V and J are TRBV7-2 and TRBJ1-5; TRBD1 might be the D (5 bases). Trimming left V 5 bases short and J 1 base short, with 9 bases between. The CDR3 spans 14 residues. From germline, CDR1 is SGHTA and CDR2 FQGNSA. Here the CDR3 reads CASSQRGSNQPQHF. The CDR3 DNA is TGTGCCAGCAGCCAGCGGGGGAGCAATCAGCCCCAGCATTTT.

This clone was seen more than once but under ten times. The V gene is TRBV5-6, the J gene TRBJ1-5; 8 bases match TRBD1. With 0 bases clipped from V and 7 bases from J, the junction kept 3 bases outside the gene matches. The CDR3 extends over 14 amino acids. The V gene's germline CDR1 is SGHDT and CDR2 YYEEEE. Here the CDR3 DNA reads TGTGCCAGCAGCTTGGTGGACAGGGAGCAGCCCCAGCATTTT. It codes for CASSLVDREQPQHF.

The rearrangement links TRBV6-6 to TRBJ1-2; TRBD1 aligns across 8 bases. The CDR3 extends over 13 amino acids. V was pared by 2 bases and J by 14 bases, with 10 bases of the junction left unmatched. Germline loops: CDR1 MNHNY, CDR2 SVGAGI (reference sequence). DNA of the CDR3: TGTGCCAGCAGTTACGACGACAGGGGCCCTTCGACCTTC. As protein: CASSYDDRGPSTF.

The CDR3 loop is CARTSGLNEQFF. The CDR3 nucleotides are TGTGCCAGGACTAGCGGGCTGAATGAGCAGTTCTTC. The rearrangement joins TRBV19 to TRBJ2-1; TRBD2 matches 10 bases. V shed 9 bases, J shed 7 bases, and the junction held 3 bases outside the gene matches. The CDR3 consists of 12 residues. Germline lookup yields CDR1 LNHDA and CDR2 SQIVND (reference sequence).

This chain uses TRBV5-4 with TRBJ2-2; TRBD1 is a possible D gene (6 bases). Germline V gene lookup returns CDR1 SGHNT and CDR2 YYREEE (reference sequence). Trimming removed 4 bases at V and 1 base at J, with 14 bases between. The CDR3 extends over 16 amino acids. CDR3 region: CASSRKDSWNTGELFF. The CDR3 coding sequence is TGTGCCAGCAGCAGAAAGGACAGCTGGAACACCGGGGAGCTGTTTTTT.

The table lists this clone with a few counts. J is TRBJ1-4 and V is TRBV19, with D perhaps matching TRBD1 (6 bases). CDR3 length equals 17 residues. CDR1 LNHDA and CDR2 SQIVND come from the germline V gene (reference sequence). V lost 3 bases and J lost 0, with 14 bases in between. In DNA, the CDR3 is TGTGCCAGTAGTATTAGGACAGCTACTGCAACTAATGAAAAACTGTTTTTT. Translating it yields CASSIRTATATNEKLFF.

The chain couples TRBV5-1 to TRBJ2-5, with D possibly TRBD1 on 6 matching bases. Germline CDR1 is SGHRS and CDR2 is YFSETQ. V was clipped by 4 bases and J by 0 bases, with 10 bases between them. The CDR3 runs to 14 residues. This CDR3 reads CASSPDSNQETQYF. The CDR3 region has the DNA TGCGCCAGCAGCCCGGACAGTAACCAAGAGACCCAGTACTTC.